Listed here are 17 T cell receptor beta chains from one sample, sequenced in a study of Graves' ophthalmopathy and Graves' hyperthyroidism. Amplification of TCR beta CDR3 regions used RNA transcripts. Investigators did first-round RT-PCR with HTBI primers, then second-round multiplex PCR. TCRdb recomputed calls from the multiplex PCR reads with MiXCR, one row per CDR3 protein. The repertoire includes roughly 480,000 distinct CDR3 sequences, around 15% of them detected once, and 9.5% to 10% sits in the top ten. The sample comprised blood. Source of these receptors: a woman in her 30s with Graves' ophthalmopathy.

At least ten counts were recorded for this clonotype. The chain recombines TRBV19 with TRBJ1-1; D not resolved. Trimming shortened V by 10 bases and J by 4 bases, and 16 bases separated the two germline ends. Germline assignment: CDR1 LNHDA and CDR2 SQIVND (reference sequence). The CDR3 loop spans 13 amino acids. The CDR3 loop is CATKATGGTEAFF. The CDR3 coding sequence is TGTGCCACCAAGGCCACGGGTGGCACTGAAGCTTTCTTT.

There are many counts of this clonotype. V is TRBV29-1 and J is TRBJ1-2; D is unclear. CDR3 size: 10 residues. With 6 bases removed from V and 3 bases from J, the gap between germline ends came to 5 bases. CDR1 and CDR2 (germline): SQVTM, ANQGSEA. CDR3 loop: CSVLYYGYTF. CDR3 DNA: TGCAGCGTCCTCTACTATGGCTACACCTTC.

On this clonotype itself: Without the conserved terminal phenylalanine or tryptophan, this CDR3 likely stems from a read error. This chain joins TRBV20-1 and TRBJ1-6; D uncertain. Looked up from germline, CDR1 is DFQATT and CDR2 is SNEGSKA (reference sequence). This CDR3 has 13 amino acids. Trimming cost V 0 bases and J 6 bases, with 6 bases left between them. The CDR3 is CSARDPVNSPLHS. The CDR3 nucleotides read TGCAGTGCTAGAGATCCTGTTAATTCACCCCTCCACTCT.

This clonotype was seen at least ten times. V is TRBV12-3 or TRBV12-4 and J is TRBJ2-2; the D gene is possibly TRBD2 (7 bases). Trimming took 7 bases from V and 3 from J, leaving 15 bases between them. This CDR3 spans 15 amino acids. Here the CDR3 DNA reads TGTGCCAGCAAGCCCCCGGGGGGCGACACCGGGGAGCTGTTTTTT. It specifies CASKPPGGDTGELFF.

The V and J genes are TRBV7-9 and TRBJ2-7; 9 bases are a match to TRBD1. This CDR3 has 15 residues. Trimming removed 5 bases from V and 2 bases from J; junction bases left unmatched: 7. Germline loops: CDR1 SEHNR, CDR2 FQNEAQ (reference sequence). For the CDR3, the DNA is TGTGCCAGCAGCCATGGACAGGGGCCAACCTACGAGCAGTACTTC. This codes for CASSHGQGPTYEQYF. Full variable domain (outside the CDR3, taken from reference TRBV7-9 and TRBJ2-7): DTGVSQNPRHKITKRGQNVTFRCDPISEHNRLYWYRQTLGQGPEFLTYFQNEAQLEKSRLLSDRFSAERPKGSFSTLEIQRTEQGDSAMYLCASSHGQGPTYEQYFGPGTRLTVT.

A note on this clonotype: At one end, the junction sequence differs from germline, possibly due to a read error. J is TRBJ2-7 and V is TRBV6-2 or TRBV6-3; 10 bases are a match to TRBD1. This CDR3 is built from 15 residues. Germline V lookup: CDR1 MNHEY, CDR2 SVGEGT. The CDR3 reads CASRPGTGDSCEQYF. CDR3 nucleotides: TGTGCCAGCAGACCCGGGACAGGGGACTCCTGCGAGCAGTACTTC.

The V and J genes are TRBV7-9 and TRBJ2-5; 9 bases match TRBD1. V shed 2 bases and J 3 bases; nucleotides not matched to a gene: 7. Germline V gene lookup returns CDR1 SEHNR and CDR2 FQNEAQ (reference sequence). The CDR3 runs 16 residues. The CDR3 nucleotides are TGTGCCAGCAGCTTAACCGGGACAGGGTTAAAAGAGACCCAGTACTTC. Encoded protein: CASSLTGTGLKETQYF.

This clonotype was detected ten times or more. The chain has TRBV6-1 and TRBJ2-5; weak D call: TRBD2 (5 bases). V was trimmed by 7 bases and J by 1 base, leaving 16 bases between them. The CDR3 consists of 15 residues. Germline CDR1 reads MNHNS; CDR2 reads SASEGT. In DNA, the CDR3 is TGTGCCAGCACTCAATTCGGACTTGGCCAAGAGACCCAGTACTTC. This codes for CASTQFGLGQETQYF.

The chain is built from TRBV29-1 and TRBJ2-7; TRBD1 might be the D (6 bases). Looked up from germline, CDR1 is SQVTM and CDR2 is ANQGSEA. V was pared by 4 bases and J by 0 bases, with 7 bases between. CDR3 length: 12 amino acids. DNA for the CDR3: TGCAGCGTTGGGACAGACTCCTACGAGCAGTACTTC. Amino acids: CSVGTDSYEQYF.

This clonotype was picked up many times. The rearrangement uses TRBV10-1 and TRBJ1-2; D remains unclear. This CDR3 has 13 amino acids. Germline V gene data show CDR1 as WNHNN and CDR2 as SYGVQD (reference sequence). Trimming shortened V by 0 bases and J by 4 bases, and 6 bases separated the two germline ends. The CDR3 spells CASSESGSYGYTF. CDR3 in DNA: TGCGCCAGCAGTGAGTCAGGCAGCTATGGCTACACCTTC.

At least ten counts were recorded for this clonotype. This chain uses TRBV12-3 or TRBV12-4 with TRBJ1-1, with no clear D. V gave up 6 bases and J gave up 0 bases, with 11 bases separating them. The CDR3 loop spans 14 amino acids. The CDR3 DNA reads TGTGCCAGCAGCTCTCGGATCTTGAACACTGAAGCTTTCTTT. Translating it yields CASSSRILNTEAFF.

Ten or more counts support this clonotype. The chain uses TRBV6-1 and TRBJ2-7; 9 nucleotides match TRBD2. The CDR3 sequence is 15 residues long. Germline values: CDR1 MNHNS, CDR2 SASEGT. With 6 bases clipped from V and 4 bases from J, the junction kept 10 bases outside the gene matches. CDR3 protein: CASRETPGLAYEQYF. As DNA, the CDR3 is TGTGCCAGCAGGGAGACTCCGGGACTAGCTTACGAGCAGTACTTC.

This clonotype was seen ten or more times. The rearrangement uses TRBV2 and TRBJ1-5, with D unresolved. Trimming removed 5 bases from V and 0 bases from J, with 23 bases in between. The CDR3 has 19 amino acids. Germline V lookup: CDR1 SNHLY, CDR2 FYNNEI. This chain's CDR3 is CASSLRRSGVTNSNQPQHF. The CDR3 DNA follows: TGTGCCAGCAGTCTAAGAAGGTCCGGTGTCACCAATAGCAATCAGCCCCAGCATTTT.

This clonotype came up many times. The CDR3 loop is CATSDSREGETQYF. CDR3 in DNA: TGTGCCACCAGTGATTCGCGGGAGGGAGAGACCCAGTACTTC. V usage is TRBV24-1 and J usage is TRBJ2-5; 9 bases are shared with TRBD2. CDR3 length equals 14 residues. The V and J ends lost 2 bases and 4 bases, in that order; junction bases with no gene match: 1. Germline lookup yields CDR1 KGHDR and CDR2 SFDVKD.

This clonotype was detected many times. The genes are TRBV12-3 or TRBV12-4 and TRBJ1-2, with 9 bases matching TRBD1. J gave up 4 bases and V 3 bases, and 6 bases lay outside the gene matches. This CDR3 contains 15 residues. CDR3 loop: CASSFAGTGSYGYTF. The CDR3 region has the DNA TGTGCCAGCAGTTTCGCGGGGACAGGGTCCTATGGCTACACCTTC.

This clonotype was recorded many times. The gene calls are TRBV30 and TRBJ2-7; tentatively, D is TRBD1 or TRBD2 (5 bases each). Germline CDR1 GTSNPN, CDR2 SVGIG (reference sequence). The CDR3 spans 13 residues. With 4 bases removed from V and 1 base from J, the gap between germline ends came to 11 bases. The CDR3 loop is CAWKGTPSYEQYF. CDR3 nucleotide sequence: TGTGCCTGGAAAGGGACCCCATCCTACGAGCAGTACTTC. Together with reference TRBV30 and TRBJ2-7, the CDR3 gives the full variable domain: SQTIHQWPATLVQPVGSPLSLECTVEGTSNPNLYWYRQAAGRGLQLLFYSVGIGQISSEVPQNLSASRPQDRQFILSSKKLLLSDSGFYLCAWKGTPSYEQYFGPGTRLTVT.

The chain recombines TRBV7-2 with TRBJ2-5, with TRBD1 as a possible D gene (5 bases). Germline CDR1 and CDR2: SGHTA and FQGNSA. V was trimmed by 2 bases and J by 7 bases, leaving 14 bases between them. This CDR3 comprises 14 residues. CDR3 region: CASSLSVRVGTQYF. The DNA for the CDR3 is TGTGCCAGCAGCTTATCGGTCAGGGTCGGGACCCAGTACTTC.